This T cell receptor (beta chain) is from a study of a mutant IDH1 vaccine in newly diagnosed glioma. The overall study: The sex distribution of treated patients was around 60% male and roughly 38% female, with a mean age of 40.4 years. Antecedent treatment encompassed radiotherapy, temozolomide, or their combination; the majority received both.

The assay was immunoSEQ multiplex PCR, and TCRdb's table has in-frame clones only and misses some. Of around 64,000 clones detected, 80% to 90% appear once; the ten largest clones hold approximately 4.3%. Specified time point: baseline, week 1 (first vaccination visit). Treatment denoted: pre-vaccination baseline after standard-of-care therapy. This clone was counted a single time. The CDR3 is made up of 14 amino acids. Germline V gives CDR1 WNHNN, CDR2 SYGVQD (reference sequence). Trimming stripped 5 bases from V and 1 base from J, with 9 bases between. V and J are TRBV10-1 and TRBJ2-1; tentative D call: TRBD2 (6 bases). This clonotype originated in a woman under 30 with glioma. Some clones in this sample may be carry-over from other donors' samples. Here the sequenced sample was peripheral blood mononuclear cells (PBMCs), taken from a glioma patient treated with radiotherapy, temozolomide or both. Written as DNA, the CDR3 is TGCGCCAGCAGTAAGGGAGGTTCCTACAATGAGCAGTTCTTC. Its translation: CASSKGGSYNEQFF.